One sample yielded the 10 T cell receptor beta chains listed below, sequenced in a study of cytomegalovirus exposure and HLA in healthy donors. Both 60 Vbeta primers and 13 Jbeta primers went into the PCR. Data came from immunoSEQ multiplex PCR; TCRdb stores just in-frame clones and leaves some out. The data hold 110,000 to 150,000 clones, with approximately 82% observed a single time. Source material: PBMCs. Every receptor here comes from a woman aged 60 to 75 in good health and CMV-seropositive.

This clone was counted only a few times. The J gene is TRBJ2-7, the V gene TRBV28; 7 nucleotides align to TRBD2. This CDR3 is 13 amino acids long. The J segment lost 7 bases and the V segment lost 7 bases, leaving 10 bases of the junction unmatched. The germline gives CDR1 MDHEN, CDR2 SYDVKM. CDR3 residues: CASIRGVLGEQYF. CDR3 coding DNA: TGTGCCAGCATTCGGGGGGTCTTGGGAGAGCAGTACTTC.

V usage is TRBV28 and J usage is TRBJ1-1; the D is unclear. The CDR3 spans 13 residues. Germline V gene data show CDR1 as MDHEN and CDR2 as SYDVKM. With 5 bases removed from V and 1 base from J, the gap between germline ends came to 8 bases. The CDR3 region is CASSPRGNTEAFF. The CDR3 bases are TGTGCCAGCAGTCCACGGGGGAACACTGAAGCTTTCTTT.

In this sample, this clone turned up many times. This CDR3 is CASSRGAISYEQYF. The DNA of the CDR3 is TGTGCCAGCAGCAGGGGCGCTATTTCCTACGAGCAGTACTTC. This sequence joins TRBV2 and TRBJ2-7; tentatively, D is TRBD1 (6 bases). Trimming cost V 6 bases and J 1 base, with 13 bases left between them. This CDR3 is built from 14 residues. CDR1 SNHLY and CDR2 FYNNEI come from the germline V gene.

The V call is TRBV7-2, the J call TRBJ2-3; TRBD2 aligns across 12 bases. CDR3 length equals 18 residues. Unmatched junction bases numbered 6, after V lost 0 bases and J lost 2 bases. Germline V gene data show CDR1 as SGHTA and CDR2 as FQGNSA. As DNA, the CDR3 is TGTGCCAGCAGCTTAGCGCGTGGACTAGCGGGGTTCACAGATACGCAGTATTTT. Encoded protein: CASSLARGLAGFTDTQYF.

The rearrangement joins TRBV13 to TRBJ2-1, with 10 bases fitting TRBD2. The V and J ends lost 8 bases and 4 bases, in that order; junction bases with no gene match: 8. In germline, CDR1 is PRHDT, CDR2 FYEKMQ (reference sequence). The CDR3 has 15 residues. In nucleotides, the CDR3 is TGTGCCAGCGCCCCAGTAGCGGGAGGTTACAATGAGCAGTTCTTC. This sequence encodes CASAPVAGGYNEQFF.

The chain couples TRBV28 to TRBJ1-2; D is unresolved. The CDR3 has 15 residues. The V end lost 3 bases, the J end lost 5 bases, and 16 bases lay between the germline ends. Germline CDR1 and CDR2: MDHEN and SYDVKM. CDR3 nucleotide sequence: TGTGCCAGCAGTTTCAGAGGGCTTGAATTTTATGGCTACACCTTC. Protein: CASSFRGLEFYGYTF.

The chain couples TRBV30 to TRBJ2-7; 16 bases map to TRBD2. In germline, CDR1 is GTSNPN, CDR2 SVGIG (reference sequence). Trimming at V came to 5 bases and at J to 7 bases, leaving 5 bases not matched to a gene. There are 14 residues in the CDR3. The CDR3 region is CAWRGLAGGWEQYF. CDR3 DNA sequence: TGTGCCTGGCGGGGACTAGCGGGAGGGTGGGAGCAGTACTTC.

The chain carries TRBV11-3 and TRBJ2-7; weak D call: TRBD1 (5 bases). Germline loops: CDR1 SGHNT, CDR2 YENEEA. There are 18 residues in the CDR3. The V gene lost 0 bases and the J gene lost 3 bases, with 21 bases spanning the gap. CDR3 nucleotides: TGTGCCAGCAGCTTAGATGGGCCCTCACCGACAGAACACTACGAGCAGTACTTC. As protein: CASSLDGPSPTEHYEQYF.

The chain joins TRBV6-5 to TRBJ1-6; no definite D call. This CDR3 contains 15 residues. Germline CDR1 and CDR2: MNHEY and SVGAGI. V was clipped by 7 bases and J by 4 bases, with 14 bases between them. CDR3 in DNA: TGTGCCAGCACGTCACCGGTACCTTATAATTCACCCCTCCACTTT. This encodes CASTSPVPYNSPLHF.

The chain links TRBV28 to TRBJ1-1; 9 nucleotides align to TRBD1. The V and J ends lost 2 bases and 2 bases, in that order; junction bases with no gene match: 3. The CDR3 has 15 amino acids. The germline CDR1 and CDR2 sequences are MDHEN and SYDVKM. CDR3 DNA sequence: TGTGCCAGCAGTTTAGGGGACAGGGTAAACACTGAAGCTTTCTTT. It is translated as CASSLGDRVNTEAFF. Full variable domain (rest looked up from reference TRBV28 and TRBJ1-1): DVKVTQSSRYLVKRTGEKVFLECVQDMDHENMFWYRQDPGLGLRLIYFSYDVKMKEKGDIPEGYSVSREKKERFSLILESASTNQTSMYLCASSLGDRVNTEAFFGQGTRLTVV.